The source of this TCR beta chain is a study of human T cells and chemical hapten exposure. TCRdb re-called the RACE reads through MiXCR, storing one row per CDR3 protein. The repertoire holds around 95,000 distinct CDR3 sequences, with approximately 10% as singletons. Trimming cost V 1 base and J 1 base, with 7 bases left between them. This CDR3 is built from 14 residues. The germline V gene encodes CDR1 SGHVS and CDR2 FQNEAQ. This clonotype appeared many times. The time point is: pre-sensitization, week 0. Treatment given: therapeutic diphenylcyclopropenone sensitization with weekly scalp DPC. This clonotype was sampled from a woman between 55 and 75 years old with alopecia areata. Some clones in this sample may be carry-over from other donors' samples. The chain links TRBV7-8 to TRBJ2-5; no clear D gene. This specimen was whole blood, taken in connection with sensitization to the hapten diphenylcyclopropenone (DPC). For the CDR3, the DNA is TGTGCCAGCAGCTTAGGCTCAGCCCAAGAGACCCAGTACTTC. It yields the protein CASSLGSAQETQYF.